These 8 T cell receptor beta chains were sequenced from one sample in a study of T cell changes during pregnancy in multiple sclerosis. Data came from immunoSEQ multiplex PCR; TCRdb stores just in-frame clones and leaves some out. The sample lists some 48,000 clones, 85% to 90% occurring once. The sample in question was CD8+ T cells from peripheral blood mononuclear cells, obtained in the second trimester of pregnancy. Receptor source: a female donor with multiple sclerosis, enrolled in a pregnancy study.

The gene calls are TRBV6-4 and TRBJ2-3; 7 bases agree with TRBD1. Per the germline V gene, CDR1 is MRHNA and CDR2 is SNTAGT. The J segment lost 4 bases and the V segment lost 2 bases, leaving 3 bases of the junction unmatched. This CDR3 has 14 amino acids. This chain's CDR3 is CASSDNTGADTQYF. CDR3 sequence (DNA): TGTGCCAGCAGTGACAACACAGGGGCAGATACGCAGTATTTT.

This chain connects TRBV10-3 to TRBJ2-7; D may be TRBD1 (6 bases). Germline CDR1 ENHRY, CDR2 SYGVKD. There are 14 residues in the CDR3. Trimming took off 10 bases at V and 1 base at J, with 17 bases between the two ends. The CDR3 DNA sequence: TGTGCCACTTCGGACAGTCTCGTATCCTACGAGCAGTACTTC. Its translation is CATSDSLVSYEQYF.

The gene calls are TRBV9 and TRBJ2-3; D might be TRBD1 (6 bases). Germline V gene lookup returns CDR1 SGDLS and CDR2 YYNGEE. Trimming shortened V by 3 bases and J by 2 bases, and 13 bases separated the two germline ends. CDR3 size: 15 residues. The CDR3 region has the DNA TGTGCCAGCAGCGGACAGGAGGTCCCCACAGATACGCAGTATTTT. Translated: CASSGQEVPTDTQYF. Using reference TRBV9 and TRBJ2-3 for the parts outside the CDR3, the full variable domain is DSGVTQTPKHLITATGQRVTLRCSPRSGDLSVYWYQQSLDQGLQFLIQYYNGEERAKGNILERFSAQQFPDLHSELNLSSLELGDSALYFCASSGQEVPTDTQYFGPGTRLTVL.

CDR3 nucleotide sequence: TGCGCCAGCAGCCAAAGCTCCTACGGTGAAGCTTTCTTT. This encodes CASSQSSYGEAFF. This sequence joins TRBV4-1 and TRBJ1-1; D remains ambiguous. Trimming removed 2 bases at V and 7 bases at J, with 11 bases between. There are 13 residues in the CDR3. Germline V CDR1 and CDR2: MGHRA, YSYEKL.

V is TRBV11-1 and J is TRBJ2-5, with 7 positions matching TRBD2. V was clipped by 2 bases and J by 2 bases; unmatched bases: 2. The CDR3 length is 14 residues. Germline loops: CDR1 SGHAT, CDR2 FQDESV (reference sequence). The CDR3 region is CASSLTAGQETQYF. The CDR3 bases are TGTGCCAGCAGCTTAACAGCGGGACAAGAGACCCAGTACTTC.

The V gene is TRBV14, the J gene TRBJ1-2; tentatively, D is TRBD1 (5 bases). V lost 0 bases to trimming and J lost 8 bases, with 10 bases between them. The CDR3 is 13 amino acids. CDR1 is SGHDN and CDR2 is FVKESK in the germline V gene. CDR3 sequence (DNA): TGTGCCAGCAGCCAAGATCCGGGGGTCGGCTACACCTTC. This encodes CASSQDPGVGYTF.

The rearrangement uses TRBV2 and TRBJ1-1; D is perhaps TRBD1 (6 bases). The CDR3 sequence is 15 residues long. Per the germline V gene, CDR1 is SNHLY and CDR2 is FYNNEI. The ends were cut back, 5 bases at V and 4 bases at J, with 17 bases in the middle. Here the CDR3 DNA reads TGTGCCAGCAGTATAACCGTAGGGGGGGGCACTGAAGCTTTCTTT. Residues: CASSITVGGGTEAFF.

V and J are TRBV19 and TRBJ2-3; a weak D match, TRBD2 (5 bases). The CDR3 extends over 14 amino acids. Per the germline V gene, CDR1 is LNHDA and CDR2 is SQIVND (reference sequence). V lost 6 bases to trimming and J lost 4 bases, with 14 bases between them. CDR3 nucleotide sequence: TGTGCCAGTAGGCCACTAGTCTCCGCAGATACGCAGTATTTT. This gives the protein CASRPLVSADTQYF.